This paragraph covers one T cell receptor beta chain sequence. These data originate in a study of radiotherapy plus CTLA-4 blockade in lung cancer. In the study overall: Objective responses emerged in 15% to 20% of patients, and 25% to 40% attained disease control.

Produced via immunoSEQ multiplex PCR; TCRdb's table is partial and in-frame only. The sample carries roughly 86,000 clones, roughly four fifths recorded once. In germline, CDR1 is MNHNS, CDR2 SASEGT. Trimming cost V 5 bases and J 4 bases, with 6 bases left between them. This CDR3 contains 12 residues. The receptor's source is a human donor with non-small cell lung cancer who had stable disease on radiotherapy plus ipilimumab. The source material was peripheral blood, sampled from a patient treated with radiotherapy plus ipilimumab. The chain is built from TRBV6-1 and TRBJ2-1, with D uncertain. CDR3 region: CASSWGYNEQFF. The CDR3 region has the DNA TGTGCCAGCAGTTGGGGATACAATGAGCAGTTCTTC.